This T cell receptor (beta chain) was documented in a study of blood T cell repertoires in COVID-19. Whole-study context: Both acute and convalescent COVID-19 samples were obtained from the United States, Italy and Spain. The cDNA or gDNA used as material had been derived from T cells, B-cell-depleted T cells, or PBMCs.

Per the authors' pipeline: The authors estimated nucleated cell counts from reference gene primer amplification. The method was immunoSEQ multiplex PCR; TCRdb's version includes in-frame clones alone and lacks a portion of them. V, J and clone size are those of that table, while D and trimming were read from the DNA. The table lists approximately 210,000 clones, under 90% of them singletons. From germline, CDR1 is MDHEN and CDR2 SYDVKM. The CDR3 extends over 11 amino acids. V was cut by 11 bases and J by 2 bases, with 8 bases left in between. Seattle patient enrollment occurred during active infection, with longitudinal follow-up thereafter.

The TCR comes from a woman of 80 years or more with COVID-19, enrolled during active disease. The sample consisted of peripheral blood. V gene TRBV28 combines with J gene TRBJ2-3; a possible D gene is TRBD2 (6 bases). CDR3 sequence: CALADTDTQYF. The CDR3 DNA is TGTGCCTTAGCGGACACAGATACGCAGTATTTT.